This passage covers 15 T cell receptor beta chains from one sample sequenced in a study of a mutant IDH1 vaccine in newly diagnosed glioma. Profiling relied on immunoSEQ multiplex PCR, and the TCRdb table lists in-frame clones only, not all of them. The table includes around 61,000 clones, approximately 90% detected once. The time point is: week 5, during vaccination. A single vaccine dose contained 300 ug of mutant IDH1 20-mer peptide, and topical imiquimod was used with it. No antigens are known for them. The sequences come from PBMCs, collected from a glioma patient whose treatment included an IDH1 peptide vaccine. These receptors were obtained from a woman between 40 and 55 years old with glioma.

V and J are TRBV5-4 and TRBJ2-3; 11 bases line up with TRBD1. The ends lost 4 bases at V and 3 bases at J; junction bases unmatched: 7. The CDR3 has 16 amino acids. CDR1 SGHNT and CDR2 YYREEE come from the germline V gene (reference sequence). The CDR3: CASSLDRGHGTDTQYF. CDR3 DNA sequence: TGTGCCAGCAGCCTGGACAGGGGGCATGGGACAGATACGCAGTATTTT.

The gene calls are TRBV10-2 and TRBJ2-7, with D unresolved. Germline V CDR1 and CDR2: WSHSY, SAAADI. This CDR3 has 16 residues. Trimming removed 3 bases from V and 3 bases from J, with 18 bases in between. The CDR3 sequence: CASSDSRRVPRYEQYF. CDR3 nucleotide sequence: TGCGCCAGCAGTGACTCCCGAAGGGTCCCTCGCTACGAGCAGTACTTC.

The sample holds one count of this clone. The genes are TRBV5-1 and TRBJ2-2, with D hard to call. The CDR3 contains 16 residues. The ends were cut back, 3 bases at V and 6 bases at J, with 18 bases in the middle. In germline, CDR1 is SGHRS, CDR2 YFSETQ. Written as DNA, the CDR3 is TGCGCCAGCAGCTGGGGATCATCCCTCCCCCCCGGGGAGCTGTTTTTT. Translated: CASSWGSSLPPGELFF.

The chain joins TRBV30 to TRBJ1-4, with 12 positions matching TRBD1. Trimming at V came to 0 bases and at J to 7 bases, leaving 9 bases not matched to a gene. The CDR3 is made up of 17 amino acids. The V gene's germline CDR1 is GTSNPN and CDR2 SVGIG (reference sequence). The CDR3 DNA follows: TGTGCCTGGAGTGTGGCCGGGACAGGGGGCGGGAGTGAAAAACTGTTTTTT. Residues: CAWSVAGTGGGSEKLFF.

The chain couples TRBV5-6 to TRBJ1-2; 7 bases align to TRBD1. The germline V gene has CDR1 SGHDT and CDR2 YYEEEE. The CDR3 length is 15 residues. V was pared by 6 bases and J by 5 bases, with 13 bases of the junction left unmatched. The CDR3 region is CASTDSGGGGYGYTF. Written as DNA, the CDR3 is TGTGCCAGCACCGATTCAGGGGGAGGAGGTTATGGCTACACCTTC.

V usage is TRBV6-6 and J usage is TRBJ1-5; D is uncertain. This CDR3 region has 12 residues. Germline V lookup: CDR1 MNHNY, CDR2 SVGAGI (reference sequence). V gave up 8 bases and J gave up 6 bases, with 11 bases separating them. DNA for the CDR3: TGTGCCAGCCGCTTGATGGCTCAGCCCCAGCATTTT. This translates into CASRLMAQPQHF.

CDR3 nucleotide sequence: TGTGCCAGCAGCCCGAAGGGCGGCCAAGAGACCCAGTACTTC. This gives the protein CASSPKGGQETQYF. This rearrangement joins TRBV5-4 to TRBJ2-5; D is unclear. This CDR3 region has 14 residues. V lost 4 bases and J lost 1, with 11 bases in between. Germline values: CDR1 SGHNT, CDR2 YYREEE (reference sequence).

V gene TRBV5-1 combines with J gene TRBJ2-3, with 14 bases fitting TRBD2. With V trimmed by 3 bases and J by 6 bases, 6 bases remained unmatched. The CDR3 has 16 residues. CDR1 is SGHRS and CDR2 is YFSETQ in the germline V gene. CDR3 region: CASSSGLAGVWDTQYF. The CDR3 nucleotides are TGCGCCAGCAGCTCGGGACTAGCGGGAGTGTGGGATACGCAGTATTTT. The full variable domain, completed using reference TRBV5-1 and TRBJ2-3, is KAGVTQTPRYLIKTRGQQVTLSCSPISGHRSVSWYQQTPGQGLQFLFEYFSETQRNKGNFPGRFSGRQFSNSRSEMNVSTLELGDSALYLCASSSGLAGVWDTQYFGPGTRLTVL.

The chain combines TRBV19 with TRBJ2-5; 9 nucleotides align to TRBD2. Germline assignment: CDR1 LNHDA and CDR2 SQIVND (reference sequence). The CDR3 contains 16 residues. Trimming cost V 5 bases and J 4 bases; bases outside gene matches: 11. The CDR3 is CASSSRGRALIETQYF. Written as DNA, the CDR3 is TGTGCCAGTAGTTCTCGCGGGAGGGCTTTGATAGAGACCCAGTACTTC.

This rearrangement joins TRBV7-9 to TRBJ2-3; no definite D call. The CDR3 extends over 14 amino acids. V shed 1 base and J shed 0 bases, with 5 bases lying between them. Germline V CDR1 and CDR2: SEHNR, FQNEAQ (reference sequence). The CDR3: CASSLVDSTDTQYF. DNA for the CDR3: TGTGCCAGCAGCTTAGTAGACAGCACAGATACGCAGTATTTT. The full variable domain, with the rest looked up from reference TRBV7-9 and TRBJ2-3, is DTGVSQNPRHKITKRGQNVTFRCDPISEHNRLYWYRQTLGQGPEFLTYFQNEAQLEKSRLLSDRFSAERPKGSFSTLEIQRTEQGDSAMYLCASSLVDSTDTQYFGPGTRLTVL.

The chain joins TRBV19 to TRBJ1-5; the D gene is possibly TRBD1 (6 bases). The germline CDR1 and CDR2 sequences are LNHDA and SQIVND (reference sequence). Between the trimmed V and J ends, which lost 7 bases and 9 bases, there was a span of 19 bases. The CDR3 has 14 amino acids. CDR3 bases: TGTGCCAGTAAACGGGGGGCGCAACATCGGCCCCAGCATTTT. It encodes CASKRGAQHRPQHF.

V and J are TRBV5-1 and TRBJ2-6; 9 bases match TRBD1. Trimming at V came to 3 bases and at J to 4 bases, leaving 2 bases not matched to a gene. The CDR3 contains 15 residues. Per germline, CDR1 SGHRS and CDR2 YFSETQ. CDR3 sequence: CASSWTGEGANVLTF. The CDR3 coding sequence is TGCGCCAGCAGCTGGACAGGGGAAGGGGCCAACGTCCTGACTTTC.

The V call is TRBV4-3, the J call TRBJ2-3; D is unresolved. This CDR3 contains 14 residues. Trimming stripped 0 bases from V and 2 bases from J, with 6 bases between. Germline V gives CDR1 LGHNA, CDR2 YSLEER. CDR3 DNA sequence: TGCGCCAGCAGCCAAGAAGCAGTCACAGATACGCAGTATTTT. As protein: CASSQEAVTDTQYF.

This clone was counted between two and nine times. This sequence joins TRBV19 and TRBJ1-1; no reliable D call. Germline assignment: CDR1 LNHDA and CDR2 SQIVND (reference sequence). Trimming took off 5 bases at V and 6 bases at J, with 22 bases between the two ends. CDR3 length equals 16 residues. This CDR3 reads CASSSGFPPTTPEAFF. CDR3 in DNA: TGTGCCAGTAGTTCCGGGTTTCCCCCCACAACCCCTGAAGCTTTCTTT.

The genes are TRBV6-5 and TRBJ1-2; 7 bases align to TRBD1. Trimming cost V 2 bases and J 4 bases; bases outside gene matches: 4. CDR3 length equals 14 residues. Looked up from germline, CDR1 is MNHEY and CDR2 is SVGAGI. The CDR3 spells CASSYTGTVYGYTF. The CDR3 nucleotides are TGTGCCAGCAGTTACACCGGGACAGTCTATGGCTACACCTTC.